One sample yielded the 9 T cell receptor beta chains listed below, sequenced in a study of cytomegalovirus exposure and HLA in healthy donors. Generated by immunoSEQ multiplex PCR, the TCRdb table keeps only in-frame clones and is missing some. The sample yields more than 250,000 clones, 75% to 90% seen once. Sequenced sample: PBMCs. The receptors derive from a woman between 18 and 29 years old in good health and CMV-seronegative.

V and J are TRBV5-4 and TRBJ2-7, with 12 bases fitting TRBD2. CDR1 is SGHNT and CDR2 is YYREEE in the germline V gene (reference sequence). Trimming cost V 4 bases and J 5 bases; bases outside gene matches: 4. This CDR3 spans 14 amino acids. The CDR3 is CASSASGRAHEQYF. In nucleotides, the CDR3 is TGTGCCAGCAGCGCTAGCGGGAGGGCCCACGAGCAGTACTTC.

The chain has TRBV7-9 and TRBJ2-2; D unresolved. The CDR3 loop spans 14 amino acids. CDR1 and CDR2 from the germline V gene are SEHNR and FQNEAQ (reference sequence). Between the trimmed V and J ends, which lost 1 base and 6 bases, there was a span of 9 bases. The CDR3: CASSLVMSAGELFF. The CDR3 DNA reads as TGTGCCAGCAGCTTAGTCATGTCGGCCGGGGAGCTGTTTTTT.

V usage is TRBV6-1 and J usage is TRBJ2-7, with 8 positions matching TRBD2. The V and J ends lost 5 bases and 6 bases, in that order; junction bases with no gene match: 12. Germline CDR1 and CDR2: MNHNS and SASEGT. This CDR3 has 15 residues. The CDR3 DNA is TGTGCCAGCAGTCCAAGGGCCGGGACTAGTCGCGAGCAGTACTTC. It codes for CASSPRAGTSREQYF.

The chain combines TRBV6-6 with TRBJ2-3, with TRBD1 matching over 9 bases. After removal of 11 bases from V and 6 bases from J, the junction contained 15 bases not matched to a gene. CDR1 MNHNY and CDR2 SVGAGI come from the germline V gene (reference sequence). The CDR3 is 15 amino acids. The CDR3 reads CAFDPHTGGADTQYF. The DNA for the CDR3 is TGTGCCTTCGACCCCCATACAGGGGGCGCGGATACGCAGTATTTT.

Comment on this clone: Other DNA variants within this sample encode the same CDR3. This chain uses TRBV2 with TRBJ2-5; D not certain. Per the germline V gene, CDR1 is SNHLY and CDR2 is FYNNEI. CDR3 length: 11 residues. Trimming left V 6 bases short and J 2 bases short, with 4 bases between. The CDR3 DNA is TGTGCCAGCAGCCCACAAGAGACCCAGTACTTC. Encoded protein: CASSPQETQYF.

This chain joins TRBV6-1 and TRBJ2-1; D remains ambiguous. This CDR3 region has 13 residues. Germline assignment: CDR1 MNHNS and CDR2 SASEGT. V lost 10 bases and J lost 4, with 14 bases in between. Here the CDR3 DNA reads TGTGCCACCCTATTCATCGATTACAATGAGCAGTTCTTC. This gives the protein CATLFIDYNEQFF.

The chain couples TRBV5-1 to TRBJ1-2; the D gene is possibly TRBD1 (5 bases). Trimming took 0 bases from V and 6 from J, leaving 12 bases between them. CDR1 is SGHRS and CDR2 is YFSETQ in the germline V gene. The CDR3 is 14 amino acids. CDR3 sequence: CASSLVVGDDGYTF. In DNA, the CDR3 is TGCGCCAGCAGCTTGGTGGTAGGGGATGATGGCTACACCTTC.

The chain joins TRBV29-1 to TRBJ1-5; the D gene is possibly TRBD1 (5 bases). This CDR3 contains 12 residues. The germline V gene encodes CDR1 SQVTM and CDR2 ANQGSEA. Trimming pared 7 bases from V and 4 bases from J, leaving 11 bases between. The CDR3 DNA reads TGCAGCGCCCAGGGTTTGAATCAGCCCCAGCATTTT. Protein: CSAQGLNQPQHF.

There are a few counts of this clone. The CDR3 sequence: CASSARQGVWEQYF. Here the CDR3 DNA reads TGTGCCAGCAGCGCCCGACAGGGAGTGTGGGAGCAGTACTTC. The chain is built from TRBV7-6 and TRBJ2-7, with 7 bases aligning to TRBD1. CDR3 size: 14 residues. V lost 5 bases to trimming and J lost 7 bases; unmatched junction nucleotides: 11. CDR1 and CDR2 (germline): SGHVS, FNYEAQ. Drawing the rest from reference TRBV7-6 and TRBJ2-7, the complete variable domain is GAGVSQSPRYKVTKRGQDVALRCDPISGHVSLYWYRQALGQGPEFLTYFNYEAQQDKSGLPNDRFSAERPEGSISTLTIQRTEQRDSAMYRCASSARQGVWEQYFGPGTRLTVT.